This T cell receptor (beta chain) was sequenced during a study of OX40 agonist ivuxolimab in advanced cancers. Whole-study results and caveats: Not determined was the antigen specificity of the expanded peripheral T cells.

V dropped 8 bases and J dropped 5; count of bases not matched to a gene: 6. Germline CDR1 is MDHEN and CDR2 is SYDVKM. CDR3 length equals 14 residues. As concerns this clone: Antigen unknown.

TCRdb's copy holds only in-frame clones and misses some; the assay was immunoSEQ multiplex PCR. In the table there are roughly 92,000 clones, 90% of which are singletons. The gene calls are TRBV28 and TRBJ2-3, with TRBD2 matching 11 bases. The source material was CD4+ or CD8+ T cells sorted from blood, sampled in a trial of the OX40 agonist ivuxolimab. This clonotype was sampled from an adult with an advanced solid tumor such as melanoma, head and neck, liver or kidney cancer. CDR3 loop: CASLLSGRVDTQYF. The DNA for the CDR3 is TGTGCCAGCTTACTTAGCGGGAGGGTAGATACGCAGTATTTT.